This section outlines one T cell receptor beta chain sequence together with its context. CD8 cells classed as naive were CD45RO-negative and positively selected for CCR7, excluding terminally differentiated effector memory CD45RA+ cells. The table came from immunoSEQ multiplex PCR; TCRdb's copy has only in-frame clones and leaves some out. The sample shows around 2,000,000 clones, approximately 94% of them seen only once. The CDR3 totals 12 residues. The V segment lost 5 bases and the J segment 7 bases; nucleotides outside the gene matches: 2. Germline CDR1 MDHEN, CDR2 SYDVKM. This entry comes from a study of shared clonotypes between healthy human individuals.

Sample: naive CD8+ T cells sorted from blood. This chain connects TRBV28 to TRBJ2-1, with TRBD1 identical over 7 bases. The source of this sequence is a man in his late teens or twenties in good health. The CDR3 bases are TGTGCCAGCAGTAGACAGGGTAATGAGCAGTTCTTC. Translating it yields CASSRQGNEQFF.